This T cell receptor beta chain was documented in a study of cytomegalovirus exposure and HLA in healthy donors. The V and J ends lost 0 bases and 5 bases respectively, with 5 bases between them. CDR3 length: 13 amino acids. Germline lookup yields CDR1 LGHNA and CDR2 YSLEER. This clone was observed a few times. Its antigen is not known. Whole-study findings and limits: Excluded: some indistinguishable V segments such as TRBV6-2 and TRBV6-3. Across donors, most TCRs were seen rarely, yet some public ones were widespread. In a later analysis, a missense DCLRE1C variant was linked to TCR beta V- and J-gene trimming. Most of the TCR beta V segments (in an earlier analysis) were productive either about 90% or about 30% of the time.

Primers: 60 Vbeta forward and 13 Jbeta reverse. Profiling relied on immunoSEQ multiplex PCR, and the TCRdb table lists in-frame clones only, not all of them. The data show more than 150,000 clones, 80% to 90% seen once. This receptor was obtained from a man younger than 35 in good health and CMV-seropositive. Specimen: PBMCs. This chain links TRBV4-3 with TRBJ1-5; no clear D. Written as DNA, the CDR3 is TGCGCCAGCAGCCAAGATACGGATCAGCCCCAGCATTTT. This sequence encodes CASSQDTDQPQHF.